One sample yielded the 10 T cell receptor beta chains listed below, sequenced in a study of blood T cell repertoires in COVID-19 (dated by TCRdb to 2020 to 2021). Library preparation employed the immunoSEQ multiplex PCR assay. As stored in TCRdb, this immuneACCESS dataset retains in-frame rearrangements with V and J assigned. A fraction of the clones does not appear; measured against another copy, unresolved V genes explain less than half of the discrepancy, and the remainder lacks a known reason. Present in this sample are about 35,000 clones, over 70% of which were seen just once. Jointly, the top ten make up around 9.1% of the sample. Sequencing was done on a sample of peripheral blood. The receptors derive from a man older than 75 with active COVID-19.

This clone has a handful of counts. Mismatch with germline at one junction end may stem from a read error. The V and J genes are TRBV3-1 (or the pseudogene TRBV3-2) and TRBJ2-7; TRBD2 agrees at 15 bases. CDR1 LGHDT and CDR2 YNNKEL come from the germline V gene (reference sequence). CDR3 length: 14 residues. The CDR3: CAIGLAGGNYEQYF. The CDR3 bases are TGCGCCATAGGACTAGCGGGAGGGAACTACGAGCAGTACTTC.

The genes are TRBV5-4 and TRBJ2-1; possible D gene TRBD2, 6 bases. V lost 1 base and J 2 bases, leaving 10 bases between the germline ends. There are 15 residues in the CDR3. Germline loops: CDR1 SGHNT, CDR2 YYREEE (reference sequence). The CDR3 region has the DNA TGTGCCAGCAGCTTGTATCAGCGGGCCTACAATGAGCAGTTCTTC. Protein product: CASSLYQRAYNEQFF. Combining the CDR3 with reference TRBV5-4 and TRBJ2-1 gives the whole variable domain ETGVTQSPTHLIKTRGQQVTLRCSSQSGHNTVSWYQQALGQGPQFIFQYYREEENGRGNFPPRFSGLQFPNYSSELNVNALELDDSALYLCASSLYQRAYNEQFFGPGTRLTVL.

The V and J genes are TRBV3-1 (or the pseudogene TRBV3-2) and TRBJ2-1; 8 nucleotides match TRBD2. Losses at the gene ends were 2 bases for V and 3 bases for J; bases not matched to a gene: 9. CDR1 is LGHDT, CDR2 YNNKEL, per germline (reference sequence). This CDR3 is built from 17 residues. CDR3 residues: CASSQFFGGAVYNEQFF. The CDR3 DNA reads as TGTGCCAGCAGCCAATTCTTCGGGGGGGCTGTCTACAATGAGCAGTTCTTC.

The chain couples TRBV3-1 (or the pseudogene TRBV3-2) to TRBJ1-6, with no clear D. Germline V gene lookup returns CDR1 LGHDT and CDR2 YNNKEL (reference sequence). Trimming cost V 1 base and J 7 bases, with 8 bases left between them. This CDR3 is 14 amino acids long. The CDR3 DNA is TGTGCCAGCAGCCAAGTGACTCAGAATTCACCCCTCCACTTT. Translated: CASSQVTQNSPLHF.

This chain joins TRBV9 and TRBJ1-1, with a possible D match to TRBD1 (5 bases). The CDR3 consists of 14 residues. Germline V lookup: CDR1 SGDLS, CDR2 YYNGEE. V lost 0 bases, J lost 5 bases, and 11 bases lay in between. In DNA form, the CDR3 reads TGTGCCAGCAGCGTAGGGGGGGTGAGGACTGAAGCTTTCTTT. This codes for CASSVGGVRTEAFF.

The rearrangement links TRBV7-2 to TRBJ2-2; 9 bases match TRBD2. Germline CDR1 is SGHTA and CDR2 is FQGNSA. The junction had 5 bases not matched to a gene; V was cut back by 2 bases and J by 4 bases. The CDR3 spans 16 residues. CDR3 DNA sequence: TGTGCCAGCAGCTTATTTAGCGGGAGTGTCACCGGGGAGCTGTTTTTT. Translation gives CASSLFSGSVTGELFF.

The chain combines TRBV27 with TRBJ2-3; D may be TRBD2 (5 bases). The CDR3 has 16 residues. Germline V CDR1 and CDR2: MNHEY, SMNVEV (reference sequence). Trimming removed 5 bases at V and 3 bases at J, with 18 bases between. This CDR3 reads CASSPWASLRTDTQYF. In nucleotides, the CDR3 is TGTGCCAGCAGTCCTTGGGCTAGCTTACGAACAGATACGCAGTATTTT.

CDR3 bases: TGTGCCAGCAGCTTTACTAGCGGATCCTACAATGAGCAGTTCTTC. Its translation is CASSFTSGSYNEQFF. This rearrangement joins TRBV5-6 to TRBJ2-1; 8 bases are a match to TRBD2. The CDR3 has 15 amino acids. From germline, CDR1 is SGHDT and CDR2 YYEEEE. Germline trimming cut 2 bases from V and 1 base from J; bases unmatched to any gene: 2. Combining the CDR3 with reference TRBV5-6 and TRBJ2-1 gives the whole variable domain DAGVTQSPTHLIKTRGQQVTLRCSPKSGHDTVSWYQQALGQGPQFIFQYYEEEERQRGNFPDRFSGHQFPNYSSELNVNALLLGDSALYLCASSFTSGSYNEQFFGPGTRLTVL.

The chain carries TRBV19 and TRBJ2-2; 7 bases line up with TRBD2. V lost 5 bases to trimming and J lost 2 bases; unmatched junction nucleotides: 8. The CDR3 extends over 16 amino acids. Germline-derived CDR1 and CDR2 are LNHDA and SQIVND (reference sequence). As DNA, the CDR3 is TGTGCCAGTAGTGCCTGGGGGGGACGCAACACCGGGGAGCTGTTTTTT. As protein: CASSAWGGRNTGELFF.

For the CDR3, the DNA is TGTGCCTGGAGTAACGTACAGGGGTATGGAGAGACCCAGTACTTC. Translation: CAWSNVQGYGETQYF. J is TRBJ2-5 and V is TRBV30; TRBD1 matches 7 bases. Looked up from germline, CDR1 is GTSNPN and CDR2 is SVGIG (reference sequence). CDR3 length: 15 residues. After removal of 2 bases from V and 4 bases from J, the junction contained 10 bases not matched to a gene.